The rows below give T cell receptor beta chains drawn from one sample of a study of T cell changes during pregnancy in multiple sclerosis. Produced via immunoSEQ multiplex PCR; TCRdb's table is partial and in-frame only. Of around 2,000 clones in the sample, just under 80% are singletons; the top ten hold around 38%. Sequencing used CD4+ T cells from PBMCs (not recorded whether the cells were cultured). The source is a female patient with multiple sclerosis, enrolled in a pregnancy study. Some clones in this sample may be carry-over from other donors' samples. CDR3s include the opening cysteine and the closing phenylalanine or tryptophan. Each record gives: J gene, clone size, D gene, V gene, CDR3 DNA, CDR3 protein. D genes are given only for firm matches. Only some rows state a clone size, as once, few, many or a class for expanded clones.

>TRBJ2-2|.|.|TRBV5-1
TGCGCCAGCAGCTTCTCAAGGCACACCGGGGAGCTGTTTTTT
CASSFSRHTGELFF
>TRBJ2-1|.|.|TRBV18
TGTGCCAGCTCACCTCCCTCGGGACCTCTATACGGATTCTTC
CASSPPSGPLYGFF
>TRBJ1-1|once|.|TRBV5-1
TGCGCCAGCAGCGATCCGGGGAAGAACACTGAAGCTTTCTTT
CASSDPGKNTEAFF
>TRBJ2-4|.|.|TRBV12-1
TGTGCCAGCAGCCCCGCTGCGCGGAGAGGAAACATTCAGTACTTC
CASSPAARRGNIQYF
>TRBJ2-5|.|TRBD2|TRBV5-1
TGCGCCAGCAGCTTGACCGCGGGGGAAGGGGACCAAGAGACCCAGTACTTC
CASSLTAGEGDQETQYF
>TRBJ1-1|few|.|TRBV5-1
TGCGCCAGCAGCCTACAGGAGAACACTGAAGCTTTCTTT
CASSLQENTEAFF
>TRBJ2-3|.|.|TRBV5-1
TGCGCCAGCAGCGCGAATCAGGATACGCAGTATTTT
CASSANQDTQYF
>TRBJ2-1|.|TRBD2|TRBV27
TGTGCCAGCAGACGACTAGCGGCACACAATGAGCAGTTCTTC
CASRRLAAHNEQFF
>TRBJ1-3|.|.|TRBV7-2
TGTGCCAGCAGCTCTTACCCAGAATCTGGAAACACCATATATTTT
CASSSYPESGNTIYF
>TRBJ1-5|.|.|TRBV21-1
TGTGCCAGCAGCAAAGCGCTTTTAATGGTGGGAGACCAGCCCCAGCATTTT
CASSKALLMVGDQPQHF
>TRBJ2-1|few|TRBD2|TRBV4-1
TGCGCCAGCAGCCGGGGACTAGCTGCATACAATGAGCAGTTCTTC
CASSRGLAAYNEQFF
>TRBJ2-2|.|.|TRBV6-5
TGTGCCAGCAGCCCCGGGACGGTTAACACCGGGGAGCTGTTTTTT
CASSPGTVNTGELFF
>TRBJ2-7|.|.|TRBV4-2
TGTGCCAGCAGCCAAGAAGGGGGAGGGCCAGCCGAGCAGTACTTC
CASSQEGGGPAEQYF
>TRBJ2-2|large|TRBD1|TRBV5-1
TGCGCCAGCAGCTTGGGACAGGGGGCGAACACCGGGGAGCTGTTTTTT
CASSLGQGANTGELFF
>TRBJ2-2|.|.|TRBV7-9
TGTGCCAGCAGCTCTAGCCTAGTGTACACCGGGGAGCTGTTTTTT
CASSSSLVYTGELFF
>TRBJ1-5|medium-sized|TRBD1|TRBV5-5
TGTGCCAGCAGCTCAGGGGGTCTCGGGCAGGAAGAGCTCAATCAGCCCCAGCATTTT
CASSSGGLGQEELNQPQHF
>TRBJ2-7|large|TRBD1|TRBV10-3
TGTGCCACGACGAGATCCCGGGACAGGGGGGTCGAGCAGTACTTC
CATTRSRDRGVEQYF
>TRBJ2-5|medium-sized|.|TRBV2
TGTGCCAGCAGTACCGGGAGTTCTTTTACGGGCCAAGAGACCCAGTACTTC
CASSTGSSFTGQETQYF
>TRBJ1-1|few|TRBD1|TRBV6-5
TGTGCCAGCAGTTCGGGACAGGGGGGGACTGAAGCTTTCTTT
CASSSGQGGTEAFF
>TRBJ1-5|.|.|TRBV7-9
TGTGCCAGCAGCTTAGACCATAGCAATCAGCCCCAGCATTTT
CASSLDHSNQPQHF
>TRBJ1-2|.|TRBD1|TRBV7-9
TGTGCCAGCAGCCCACGGACAGGGCTAATATCACGGTATGGCTACACCTTC
CASSPRTGLISRYGYTF
>TRBJ2-7|hyperexpanded|TRBD2|TRBV27
TGTGCCAGCAGTTTCAAGGGGGGCCTACTAGCGGGCCTCTACGAGCAGTACTTC
CASSFKGGLLAGLYEQYF
>TRBJ2-7|.|.|TRBV2
TGTGCCAGCCGGGACTGGGCCTATATGGAGCAGTACTTC
CASRDWAYMEQYF
>TRBJ1-5|.|.|TRBV28
TGTGCCAGCAGCCCCGGACACGTTAATCAGCCCCAGCATTTT
CASSPGHVNQPQHF
>TRBJ2-2|few|TRBD2|TRBV2
TGTGCCAGCCGGGGCGGACTAGCGGGCACCGGGGAGCTGTTTTTT
CASRGGLAGTGELFF
>TRBJ2-3|.|.|TRBV10-1
TGCGCCAGCAGCGATGGCAGCGCAGGGAAGACAGATACGCAGTATTTT
CASSDGSAGKTDTQYF
>TRBJ1-4|few|.|TRBV7-2
TGTGCCAGCAGCTTAGTGTTCGGTAGCGGTGAAAAACTGTTTTTT
CASSLVFGSGEKLFF
>TRBJ2-2|.|.|TRBV11-3
TGTGCCAGCAGCTGGGTGGGCACCGGGGAGCTGTTTTTT
CASSWVGTGELFF
>TRBJ1-1|.|TRBD1|TRBV5-4
TGTGCCAGCAGCCGGGACAGGCGCTCTGAAGCTTTCTTT
CASSRDRRSEAFF
>TRBJ1-6|.|TRBD1|TRBV19
TGTGCCAGTAGTATTCAGGGGGCAGAGAATTCACCCCTCCACTTT
CASSIQGAENSPLHF
>TRBJ2-4|once|.|TRBV25-1
TGTGCCAGCAGTGTTCAGCAAGGCGGAAAGGACATTCAGTACTTC
CASSVQQGGKDIQYF
>TRBJ2-1|.|.|TRBV7-8
TGTGCCAGCAGCTTAGAGGAGGGTACTGAGCAGTTCTTC
CASSLEEGTEQFF
>TRBJ2-3|.|.|TRBV30
TGTGCCTGGAGTGTTGGCGGGCCGGAAGCAGATACGCAGTATTTT
CAWSVGGPEADTQYF
>TRBJ1-2|.|.|TRBV6-5
TGTGCCAGCAGTTACTCGCGGGGGTACTATGGCTACACCTTC
CASSYSRGYYGYTF
>TRBJ2-2|.|.|TRBV7-3
TGTGCCAGCAGCTTAAAAATAGGGGACACCGGGGAGCTGTTTTTT
CASSLKIGDTGELFF
>TRBJ2-1|.|.|TRBV2
TGTGCCAGCAGTGAAGCGTACAATGAGCAGTTCTTC
CASSEAYNEQFF
>TRBJ1-2|few|.|TRBV6-9
TGTGCCAGCAGTTACTCTGGGGGGCAAGGCTATGGCTACACCTTC
CASSYSGGQGYGYTF
>TRBJ2-1|.|.|TRBV13
TGTGCCAGCAGCCTAAATGGGGACAATGAGCAGTTCTTC
CASSLNGDNEQFF
>TRBJ2-3|.|TRBD2|TRBV27
TGTGCCAGCAGCCCCGGCCCGGGACTAGCGGGAGATACGCAGTATTTT
CASSPGPGLAGDTQYF
>TRBJ1-6|once|.|TRBV4-3
TGCGCCAGCAGCCAAGCTTTGAGTTCCTATAATTCACCCCTCCACTTT
CASSQALSSYNSPLHF
>TRBJ2-1|.|.|TRBV7-3
TGTGCCAGCAGCAATTCAGGGCATGAGCAGTTCTTC
CASSNSGHEQFF
>TRBJ2-1|.|TRBD2|TRBV4-2
TGTGCCAGCAGCCGTGTAAGCGGGAGAGGATACTCGGGAGAGCAGTTCTTC
CASSRVSGRGYSGEQFF
>TRBJ2-2|.|.|TRBV9
TGTGCCAGCAGCGTAGAAGTAGCGGAATGGGGGACCGGGGAGCTGTTTTTT
CASSVEVAEWGTGELFF
>TRBJ2-5|.|.|TRBV29-1
TGCAGCGTTGAAGGTACTGGGAGAGAGACCCAGTACTTC
CSVEGTGRETQYF